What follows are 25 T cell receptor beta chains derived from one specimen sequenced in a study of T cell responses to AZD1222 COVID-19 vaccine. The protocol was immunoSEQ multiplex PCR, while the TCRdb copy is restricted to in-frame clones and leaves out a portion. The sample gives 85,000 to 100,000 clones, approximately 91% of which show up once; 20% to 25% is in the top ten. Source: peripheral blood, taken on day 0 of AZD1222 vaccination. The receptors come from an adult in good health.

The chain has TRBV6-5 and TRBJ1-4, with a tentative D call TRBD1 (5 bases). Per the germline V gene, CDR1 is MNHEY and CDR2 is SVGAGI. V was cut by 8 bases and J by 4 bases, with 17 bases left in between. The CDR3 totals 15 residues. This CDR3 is CASQISRVRNEKLFF. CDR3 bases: TGTGCCAGCCAGATTTCCAGGGTCCGTAATGAAAAACTGTTTTTT.

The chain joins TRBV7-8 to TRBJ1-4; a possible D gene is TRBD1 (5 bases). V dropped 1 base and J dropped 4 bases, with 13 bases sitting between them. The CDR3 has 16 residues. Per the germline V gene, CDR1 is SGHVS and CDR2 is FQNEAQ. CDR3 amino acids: CASSLDGAPFNEKLFF. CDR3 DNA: TGTGCCAGCAGCTTAGACGGGGCTCCTTTTAATGAAAAACTGTTTTTT.

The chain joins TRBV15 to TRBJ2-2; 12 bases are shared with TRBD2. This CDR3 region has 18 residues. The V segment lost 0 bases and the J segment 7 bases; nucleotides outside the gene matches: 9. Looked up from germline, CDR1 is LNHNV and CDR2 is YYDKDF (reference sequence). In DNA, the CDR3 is TGTGCCACCAGCAGAGATCCCTCTAGCGGGGGGGCCGGCGGGGAGCTGTTTTTT. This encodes CATSRDPSSGGAGGELFF.

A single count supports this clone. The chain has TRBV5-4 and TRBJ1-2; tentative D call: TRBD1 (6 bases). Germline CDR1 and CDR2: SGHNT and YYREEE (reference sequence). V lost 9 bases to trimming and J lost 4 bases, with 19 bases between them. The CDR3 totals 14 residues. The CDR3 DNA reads TGTGCCATCGGGGAGCAGGACAGACCCTATGGCTACACCTTC. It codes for CAIGEQDRPYGYTF.

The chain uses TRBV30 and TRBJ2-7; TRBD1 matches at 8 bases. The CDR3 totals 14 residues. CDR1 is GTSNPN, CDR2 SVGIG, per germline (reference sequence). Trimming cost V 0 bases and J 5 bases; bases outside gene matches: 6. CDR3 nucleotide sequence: TGTGCCTGGAGTGTAAACAGGGGGTGGAACGAGCAGTACTTC. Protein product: CAWSVNRGWNEQYF.

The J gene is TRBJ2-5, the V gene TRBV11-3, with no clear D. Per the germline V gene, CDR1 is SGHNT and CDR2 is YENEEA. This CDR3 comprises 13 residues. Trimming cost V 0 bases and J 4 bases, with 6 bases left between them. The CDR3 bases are TGTGCCAGCAGCTTAGAGGCAGGAGAGACCCAGTACTTC. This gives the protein CASSLEAGETQYF.

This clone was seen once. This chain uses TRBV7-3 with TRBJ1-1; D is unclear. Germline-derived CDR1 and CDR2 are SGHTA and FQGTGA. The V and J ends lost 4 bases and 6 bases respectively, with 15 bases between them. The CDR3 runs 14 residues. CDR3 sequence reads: CASSSGVNGAEAFF. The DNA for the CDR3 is TGTGCCAGCAGCTCGGGAGTTAACGGTGCTGAAGCTTTCTTT.

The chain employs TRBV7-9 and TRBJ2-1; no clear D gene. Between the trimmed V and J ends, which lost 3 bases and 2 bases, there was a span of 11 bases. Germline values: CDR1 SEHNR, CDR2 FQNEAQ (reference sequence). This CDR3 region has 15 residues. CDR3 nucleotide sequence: TGTGCCAGCAGCTTGATACTACAGACCTACAATGAGCAGTTCTTC. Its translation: CASSLILQTYNEQFF.

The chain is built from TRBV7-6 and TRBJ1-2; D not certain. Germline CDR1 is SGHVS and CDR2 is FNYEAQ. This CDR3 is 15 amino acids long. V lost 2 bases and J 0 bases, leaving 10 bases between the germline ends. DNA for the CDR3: TGTGCCAGCAGCTTATATACGTGGGCTAACTATGGCTACACCTTC. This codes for CASSLYTWANYGYTF.

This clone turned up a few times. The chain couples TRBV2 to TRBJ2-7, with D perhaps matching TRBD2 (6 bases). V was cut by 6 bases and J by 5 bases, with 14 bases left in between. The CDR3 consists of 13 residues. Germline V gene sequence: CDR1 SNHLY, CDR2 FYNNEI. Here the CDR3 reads CASRRDSGDEQYF. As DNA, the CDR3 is TGTGCCAGCAGGAGGGACTCAGGAGACGAGCAGTACTTC.

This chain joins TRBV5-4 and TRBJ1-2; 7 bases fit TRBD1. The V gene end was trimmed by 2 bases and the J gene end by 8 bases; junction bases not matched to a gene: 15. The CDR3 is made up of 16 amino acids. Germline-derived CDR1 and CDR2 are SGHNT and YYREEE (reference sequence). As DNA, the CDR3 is TGTGCCAGCAGCTTTTCGGCCGGACAGGACTTGGGGGGCTACACCTTC. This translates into CASSFSAGQDLGGYTF. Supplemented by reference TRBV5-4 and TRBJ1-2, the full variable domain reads ETGVTQSPTHLIKTRGQQVTLRCSSQSGHNTVSWYQQALGQGPQFIFQYYREEENGRGNFPPRFSGLQFPNYSSELNVNALELDDSALYLCASSFSAGQDLGGYTFGSGTRLTVV.

The CDR3 spells CASSSASGGNEQFF. The CDR3 DNA reads TGTGCCAGCAGCTCAGCTAGCGGGGGCAATGAGCAGTTCTTC. This chain joins TRBV11-3 and TRBJ2-1; 10 bases match TRBD2. Germline V gene data show CDR1 as SGHNT and CDR2 as YENEEA. V lost 4 bases to trimming and J lost 6 bases; unmatched junction nucleotides: 3. This CDR3 region has 14 residues. The full variable domain, its missing parts supplied by reference TRBV11-3 and TRBJ2-1, is EAGVVQSPRYKIIEKKQPVAFWCNPISGHNTLYWYLQNLGQGPELLIRYENEEAVDDSQLPKDRFSAERLKGVDSTLKIQPAELGDSAVYLCASSSASGGNEQFFGPGTRLTVL.

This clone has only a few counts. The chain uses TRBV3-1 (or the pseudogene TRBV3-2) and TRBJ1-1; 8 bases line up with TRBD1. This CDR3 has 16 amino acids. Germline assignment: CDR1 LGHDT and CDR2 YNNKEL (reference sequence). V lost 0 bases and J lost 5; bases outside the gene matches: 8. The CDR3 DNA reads TGTGCCAGCAGCCAAGATAAGGGGGACAGGAGGACTGAAGCTTTCTTT. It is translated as CASSQDKGDRRTEAFF.

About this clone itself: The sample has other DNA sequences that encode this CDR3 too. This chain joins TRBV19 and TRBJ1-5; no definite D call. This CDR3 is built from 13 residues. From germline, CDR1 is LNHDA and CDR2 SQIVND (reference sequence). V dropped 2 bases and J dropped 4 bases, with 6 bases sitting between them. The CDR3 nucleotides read TGTGCCAGTAGTATACGGGAGAATCAGCCCCAGCATTTT. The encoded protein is CASSIRENQPQHF.

The chain's CDR3 is CASSVAPAGEQYF. The CDR3 DNA is TGTGCCAGCAGCGTAGCTCCAGCGGGCGAGCAGTACTTC. The chain is built from TRBV9 and TRBJ2-7; D perhaps matches TRBD2 (6 bases). This CDR3 has 13 amino acids. From germline, CDR1 is SGDLS and CDR2 YYNGEE. Trimming cost V 0 bases and J 6 bases, with 10 bases left between them.

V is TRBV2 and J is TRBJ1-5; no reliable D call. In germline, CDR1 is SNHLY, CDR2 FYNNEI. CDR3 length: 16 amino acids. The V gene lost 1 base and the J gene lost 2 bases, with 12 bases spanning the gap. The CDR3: CASSEGWGGGNQPQHF. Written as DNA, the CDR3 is TGTGCCAGCAGTGAAGGGTGGGGAGGTGGCAATCAGCCCCAGCATTTT.

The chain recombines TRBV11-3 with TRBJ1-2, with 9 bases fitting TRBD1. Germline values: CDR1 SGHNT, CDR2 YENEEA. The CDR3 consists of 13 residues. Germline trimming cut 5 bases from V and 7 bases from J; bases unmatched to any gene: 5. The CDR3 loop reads CASSRDRDGGYTF. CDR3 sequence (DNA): TGTGCCAGCAGCCGGGACAGGGATGGTGGCTACACCTTC.

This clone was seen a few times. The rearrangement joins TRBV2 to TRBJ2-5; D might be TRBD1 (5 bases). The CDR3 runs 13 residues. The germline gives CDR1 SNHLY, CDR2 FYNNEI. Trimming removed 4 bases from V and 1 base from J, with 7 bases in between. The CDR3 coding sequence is TGTGCCAGCAGTGGACAGACCCAAGAGACCCAGTACTTC. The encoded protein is CASSGQTQETQYF. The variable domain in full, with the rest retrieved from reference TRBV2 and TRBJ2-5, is EPEVTQTPSHQVTQMGQEVILRCVPISNHLYFYWYRQILGQKVEFLVSFYNNEISEKSEIFDDQFSVERPDGSNFTLKIRSTKLEDSAMYFCASSGQTQETQYFGPGTRLLVL.

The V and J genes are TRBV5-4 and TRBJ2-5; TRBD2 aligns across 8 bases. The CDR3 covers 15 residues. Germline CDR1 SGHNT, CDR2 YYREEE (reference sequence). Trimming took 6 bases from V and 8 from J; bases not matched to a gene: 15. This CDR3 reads CASKKSGGAAGTQYF. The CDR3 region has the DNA TGTGCCAGCAAGAAAAGCGGGGGTGCAGCCGGCACCCAGTACTTC.

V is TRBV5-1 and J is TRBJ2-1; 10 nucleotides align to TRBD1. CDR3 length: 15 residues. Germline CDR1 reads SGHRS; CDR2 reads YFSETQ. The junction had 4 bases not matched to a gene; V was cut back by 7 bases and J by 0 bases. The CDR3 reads CASQGQGGSYNEQFF. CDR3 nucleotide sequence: TGCGCCAGCCAAGGACAGGGGGGCTCCTACAATGAGCAGTTCTTC.

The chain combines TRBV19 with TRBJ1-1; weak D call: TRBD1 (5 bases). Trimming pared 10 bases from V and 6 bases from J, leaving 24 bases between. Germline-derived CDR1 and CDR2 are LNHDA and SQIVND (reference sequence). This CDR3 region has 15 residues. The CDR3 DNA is TGTGCCACAAAAGGTTCCGGGGCGACGGCGGCTGAAGCTTTCTTT. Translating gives CATKGSGATAAEAFF.

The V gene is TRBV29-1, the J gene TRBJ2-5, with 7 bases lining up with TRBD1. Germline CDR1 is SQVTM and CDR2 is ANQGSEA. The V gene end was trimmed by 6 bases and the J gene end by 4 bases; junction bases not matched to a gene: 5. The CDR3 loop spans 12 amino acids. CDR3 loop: CSVNTGVETQYF. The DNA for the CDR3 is TGCAGCGTAAACACAGGGGTAGAGACCCAGTACTTC. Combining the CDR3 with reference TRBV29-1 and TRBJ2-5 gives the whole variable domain SAVISQKPSRDICQRGTSLTIQCQVDSQVTMMFWYRQQPGQSLTLIATANQGSEATYESGFVIDKFPISRPNLTFSTLTVSNMSPEDSSIYLCSVNTGVETQYFGPGTRLLVL.

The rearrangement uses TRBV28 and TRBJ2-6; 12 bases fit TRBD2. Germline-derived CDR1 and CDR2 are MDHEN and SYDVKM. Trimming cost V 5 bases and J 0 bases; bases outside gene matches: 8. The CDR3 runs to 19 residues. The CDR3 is CASSPSTSGGFSGANVLTF. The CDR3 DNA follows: TGTGCCAGCAGTCCATCGACTAGCGGGGGATTCTCTGGGGCCAACGTCCTGACTTTC.

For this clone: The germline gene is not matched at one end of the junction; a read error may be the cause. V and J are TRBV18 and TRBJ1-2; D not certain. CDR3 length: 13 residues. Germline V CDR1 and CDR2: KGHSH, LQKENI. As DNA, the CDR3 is TGTGCCAGCTCCCAAGGCGATCGAGTATTATACGCCTTC. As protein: CASSQGDRVLYAF.

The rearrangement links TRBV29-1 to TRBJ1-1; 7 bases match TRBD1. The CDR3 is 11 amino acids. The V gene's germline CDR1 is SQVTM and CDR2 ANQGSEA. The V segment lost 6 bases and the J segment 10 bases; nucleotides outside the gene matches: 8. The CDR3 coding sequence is TGCAGCGTCGAGCCAAACAGGGGAGCTTTCTTT. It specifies CSVEPNRGAFF. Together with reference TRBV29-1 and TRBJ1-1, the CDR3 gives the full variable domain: SAVISQKPSRDICQRGTSLTIQCQVDSQVTMMFWYRQQPGQSLTLIATANQGSEATYESGFVIDKFPISRPNLTFSTLTVSNMSPEDSSIYLCSVEPNRGAFFGQGTRLTVV.